This TCR beta chain is from a study of blood T cell repertoires in COVID-19. The length of the CDR3 is 14 residues. The germline V gene encodes CDR1 SNHLY and CDR2 FYNNEI. The trim removed 7 bases at V and 7 bases at J, leaving 7 bases unmatched. The method was immunoSEQ multiplex PCR; TCRdb's version includes in-frame clones alone and lacks a portion of them. In the table there are over 150,000 clones, about 88% of which are singletons. The rearrangement uses TRBV2 and TRBJ1-4; TRBD1 matches 9 bases. This TCR was sampled from a man aged 55-75 years with COVID-19, enrolled during active disease. The sequencing sample was made of peripheral blood. The DNA for the CDR3 is TGTGCCAGCACCATCAGACAGGGGGGTGAAAAACTGTTTTTT. Amino acids: CASTIRQGGEKLFF.